The rows below give T cell receptor beta chains drawn from one sample of a study of early stage breast cancer tumors. Only in-frame clones appear in the TCRdb table, and some are missing; sequencing was by immunoSEQ multiplex PCR. The table records about 69,000 clones, 65% to 85% of them present only once. Specimen: blood. These receptors all stem from a person in their 40s with breast cancer. The CDR3 runs from the conserved cysteine through the conserved F or W. A D gene is named only where the DNA matches it firmly. A row's size may be missing; if present it is once, few, many or a size class.

>NA|TRBJ1-2|TRBV5-4|NA
TGTGCCAGCAGCTATGGGCCCTCTATTACTAACTATGGCTACACCTTC
CASSYGPSITNYGYTF
>NA|TRBJ1-5|TRBV30|NA
TGTGCCTGGAGCCCCCGGGTCAGTAGCAATCAGCCCCAGCATTTT
CAWSPRVSSNQPQHF
>NA|TRBJ1-1|TRBV6-1|NA
TGTGCCAGCAGTGAAAGGGCCCTTCGCACTGAAGCTTTCTTT
CASSERALRTEAFF
>few|TRBJ1-5|TRBV15|NA
TGTGCCACCAGCAGAGAGAGACAGCCTGAACAGCCCCAGCATTTT
CATSRERQPEQPQHF
>NA|TRBJ2-1|TRBV5-1|NA
TGCGCCAGCAGCCTCCAGGACGAGCAGTTCTTC
CASSLQDEQFF
>few|TRBJ1-3|TRBV27|NA
TGTGCCAGCAGTCCTCAATTCTCTGGAAACACCATATATTTT
CASSPQFSGNTIYF
>NA|TRBJ1-1|TRBV28|NA
TGTGCCAGCAGTCCTCCACCCTTGAACACTGAAGCTTTCTTT
CASSPPPLNTEAFF
>NA|TRBJ1-1|TRBV6-1|TRBD1
TGTGCCAGCAGTCCCAAACAGGGGACTAACACTGAAGCTTTCTTT
CASSPKQGTNTEAFF
>NA|TRBJ2-5|TRBV2|NA
TGTGCCAGCAGTGAAGTCAGCGGGGAGACCCAGTACTTC
CASSEVSGETQYF
>once|TRBJ2-7|TRBV28|TRBD2
TGTGCCAGCGGCGGGACTAGCGGGACGAACTACGAGCAGTACTTC
CASGGTSGTNYEQYF
>NA|TRBJ2-3|TRBV4-1|NA
TGCGCCAGCAGCCAAGAGGTTGGGGCGGGCACAGATACGCAGTATTTT
CASSQEVGAGTDTQYF
>NA|TRBJ2-1|TRBV27|TRBD2
TGTGCCAGCAGTCGGGGACTAGCGGGAGTGAATGAGCAGTTCTTC
CASSRGLAGVNEQFF
>NA|TRBJ2-7|TRBV19|TRBD2
TGTGCCAGTAGTATGAGGATAGCGGGAGGGTACGAGCAGTACTTC
CASSMRIAGGYEQYF
>NA|TRBJ2-7|TRBV7-8|TRBD2
TGTGCCAGCAGCAAAAAAGGGGCTGGACTAGATGACGAGCAGTACTTC
CASSKKGAGLDDEQYF
>NA|TRBJ2-7|TRBV19|TRBD2
TGTGCCAGTAGTGCGTCGACTAGCGGGGGCTACGAGCAGTACTTC
CASSASTSGGYEQYF
>NA|TRBJ1-3|TRBV6-5|TRBD1
TGTGCCAGCAGCCCGGAGGGGGCGAAAGGAAACACCATATATTTT
CASSPEGAKGNTIYF
>few|TRBJ2-7|TRBV6-5|TRBD1
TGTGCCAGCAGGTCCGGGACAGCCTACGAGCAGTACTTC
CASRSGTAYEQYF
>NA|TRBJ1-3|TRBV7-9|TRBD1
TGTGCCAGCAGCTTAGGACAGGGAGAAGGAAACACCATATATTTT
CASSLGQGEGNTIYF
>NA|TRBJ1-5|TRBV15|NA
TGTGCCACCAGCAGAGATTTTGCGGGGATTCAGCCCCAGCATTTT
CATSRDFAGIQPQHF
>NA|TRBJ2-7|TRBV6-1|TRBD1
TGTGCCAGCAGAGAGACAGGGATCTACGAGCAGTACTTC
CASRETGIYEQYF
>NA|TRBJ1-1|TRBV6-5|NA
TGTGCCAGCACCAACGGGCTCAGTGCTGGGACTGAAGCTTTCTTT
CASTNGLSAGTEAFF
>NA|TRBJ2-3|TRBV7-9|NA
TGTGCCAGCAGCTTAAGTTCAGATACGCAGTATTTT
CASSLSSDTQYF
>NA|TRBJ2-3|TRBV7-3|NA
TGTGCCAGCAGCTCAAGAGCGACCGGGGAGGGCACAGATACGCAGTATTTT
CASSSRATGEGTDTQYF
>NA|TRBJ2-3|TRBV5-1|TRBD2
TGCGCCAGCAGCGCCCTCGGTTTAGCGGGGAACACAGATACGCAGTATTTT
CASSALGLAGNTDTQYF
>NA|TRBJ1-3|TRBV19|TRBD1
TGTGCCAGTAGTATACGTCGGGACAGCTCTGGAAACACCATATATTTT
CASSIRRDSSGNTIYF
>NA|TRBJ1-1|TRBV7-3|TRBD1
TGTGCCAGCAGCTTAACCCCCCCGGGACAGGGCACTGAAGCTTTCTTT
CASSLTPPGQGTEAFF
>NA|TRBJ2-5|TRBV2|NA
TGTGCCAGCAGTGAAGGTGTGGGGGGCACCGGAGAGACCCAGTACTTC
CASSEGVGGTGETQYF
>NA|TRBJ2-5|TRBV4-1|NA
TGCGCCAGCAGCCCATCTCCGGGACGGTCCCAAGAGACCCAGTACTTC
CASSPSPGRSQETQYF
>NA|TRBJ2-7|TRBV7-6|NA
TGTGCCAGCAGCTTAAGACCAGGGGAGGACGCCTACGAGCAGTACTTC
CASSLRPGEDAYEQYF
>few|TRBJ2-1|TRBV19|NA
TGTGCCAGTAAGACTAGACAAGACAATGAGCAGTTCTTC
CASKTRQDNEQFF
>NA|TRBJ2-7|TRBV11-2|TRBD2
TGTGCCAGCAGCTTGTGGGCTAGCGGTCTTGGGCAGTACTTC
CASSLWASGLGQYF
>NA|TRBJ2-3|TRBV19|NA
TGTGCCACGAATCCCAGGCAGGGGTTGGGAGATACGCAGTATTTT
CATNPRQGLGDTQYF
>NA|TRBJ1-1|TRBV30|NA
TGTGCCTGGAGTGTGGGGACGGGGAACACTGAAGCTTTCTTT
CAWSVGTGNTEAFF
>NA|TRBJ2-1|TRBV11-2|TRBD1
TGTGCCAGCACGACAGGGGTATACAATGAGCAGTTCTTC
CASTTGVYNEQFF
>NA|TRBJ2-7|TRBV28|NA
TGTGCCAGCAGTTTGGGGCGCTTGTCCTACGAGCAGTACTTC
CASSLGRLSYEQYF
>NA|TRBJ1-2|TRBV9|NA
TGTGCCAGCAGCCCGGAGCTGGACTATGGCTACACCTTC
CASSPELDYGYTF
>NA|TRBJ1-5|TRBV5-1|NA
TGCGCCAGCAGCTCCTCCGTATTGAAAGAAGCTAAGAGTCAGCCCCAGCATTTT
CASSSSVLKEAKSQPQHF
>NA|TRBJ2-5|TRBV2|NA
TGTGCCAGCAGCCAGACCCAAGAAGTTCAAGAGACCCAGTACTTC
CASSQTQEVQETQYF
>NA|TRBJ2-1|TRBV7-3|TRBD2
TGTGCCAGCAGCTACGGTCGGCGGGAGAGCTCCTACAATGAGCAGTTCTTC
CASSYGRRESSYNEQFF
>NA|TRBJ2-1|TRBV14|NA
TGTGCCAGCAGCCTGGGGAGGCTCAATGAGCAGTTCTTC
CASSLGRLNEQFF
>NA|TRBJ2-6|TRBV9|NA
TGTGCCAGCAGCCCCAGATATGGGGACTCTGGGGCCAACGTCCTGACTTTC
CASSPRYGDSGANVLTF
>NA|TRBJ2-7|TRBV19|NA
TGTGCCAGTAGTATAGACTCAAGACAGGTCTACGAGCAGTACTTC
CASSIDSRQVYEQYF
>NA|TRBJ1-2|TRBV5-6|NA
TGTGCCAGCAGCTCGAAGGGAACCTATGGCTACACCTTC
CASSSKGTYGYTF
>NA|TRBJ2-7|TRBV7-2|NA
TGTGCCAGCAGCTTAACCGTTTACGAGCAGTACTTC
CASSLTVYEQYF
>NA|TRBJ2-3|TRBV5-6|TRBD2
TGTGCCAGCAGCTTGCGTACGGGAGGGCTGTCAGATACGCAGTATTTT
CASSLRTGGLSDTQYF